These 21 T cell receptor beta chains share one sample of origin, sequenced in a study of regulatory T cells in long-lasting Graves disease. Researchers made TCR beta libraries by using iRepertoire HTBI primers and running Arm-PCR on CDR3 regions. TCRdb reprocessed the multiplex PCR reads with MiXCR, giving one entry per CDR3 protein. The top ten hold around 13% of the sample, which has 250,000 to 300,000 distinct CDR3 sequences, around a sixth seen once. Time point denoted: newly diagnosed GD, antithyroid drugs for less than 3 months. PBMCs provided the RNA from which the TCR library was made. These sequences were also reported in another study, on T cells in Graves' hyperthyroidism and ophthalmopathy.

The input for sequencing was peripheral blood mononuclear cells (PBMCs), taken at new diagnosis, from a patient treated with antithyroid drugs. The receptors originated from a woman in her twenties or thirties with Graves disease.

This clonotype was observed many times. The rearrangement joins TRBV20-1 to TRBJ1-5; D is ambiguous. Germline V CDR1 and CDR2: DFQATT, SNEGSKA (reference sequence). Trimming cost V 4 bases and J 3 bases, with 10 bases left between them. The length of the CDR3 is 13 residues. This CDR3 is CSAKLQHNQPQHF. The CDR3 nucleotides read TGCAGTGCTAAGTTACAGCACAATCAGCCCCAGCATTTT.

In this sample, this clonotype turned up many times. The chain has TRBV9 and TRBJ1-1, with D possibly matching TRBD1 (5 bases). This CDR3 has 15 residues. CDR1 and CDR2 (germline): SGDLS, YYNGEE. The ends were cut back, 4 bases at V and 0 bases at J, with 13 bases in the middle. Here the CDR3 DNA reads TGTGCCAGCAGCCCTTGGACAAGCATGAACACTGAAGCTTTCTTT. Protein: CASSPWTSMNTEAFF.

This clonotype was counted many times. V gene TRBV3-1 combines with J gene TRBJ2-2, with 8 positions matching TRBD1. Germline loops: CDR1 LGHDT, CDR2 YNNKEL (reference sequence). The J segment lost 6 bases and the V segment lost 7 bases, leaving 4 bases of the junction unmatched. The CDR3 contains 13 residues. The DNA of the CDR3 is TGTGCCAGCATTGACAGGGGAGCCGGGGAGCTGTTTTTT. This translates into CASIDRGAGELFF.

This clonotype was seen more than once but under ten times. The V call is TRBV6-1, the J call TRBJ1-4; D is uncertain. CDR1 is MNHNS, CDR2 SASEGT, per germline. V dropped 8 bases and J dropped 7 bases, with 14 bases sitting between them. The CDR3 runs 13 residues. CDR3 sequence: CASQEGRGEKLFF. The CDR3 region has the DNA TGTGCCAGCCAGGAAGGGAGAGGTGAAAAACTGTTTTTT.

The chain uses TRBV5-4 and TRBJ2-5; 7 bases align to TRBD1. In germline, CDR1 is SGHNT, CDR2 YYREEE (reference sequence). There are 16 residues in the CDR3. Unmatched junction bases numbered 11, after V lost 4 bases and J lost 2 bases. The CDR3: CASSLANRGGQETQYF. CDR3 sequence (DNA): TGTGCCAGCAGCCTAGCTAACAGGGGTGGGCAAGAGACCCAGTACTTC.

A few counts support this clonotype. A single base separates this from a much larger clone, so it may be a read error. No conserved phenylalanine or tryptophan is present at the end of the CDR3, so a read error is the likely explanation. The CDR3 sequence: CAIGQGAGEQYL. The CDR3 nucleotides read TGTGCCATCGGACAGGGGGCGGGGGAGCAGTACCTC. V is TRBV6-1 and J is TRBJ2-7; 11 nucleotides agree with TRBD1. V was pared by 10 bases and J by 7 bases, with 6 bases of the junction left unmatched. The CDR3 has 12 residues. The germline CDR1 and CDR2 sequences are MNHNS and SASEGT.

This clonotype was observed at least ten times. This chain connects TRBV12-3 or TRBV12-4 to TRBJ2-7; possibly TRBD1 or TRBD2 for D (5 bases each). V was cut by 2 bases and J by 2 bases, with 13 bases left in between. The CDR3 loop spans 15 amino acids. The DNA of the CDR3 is TGTGCCAGCAGTTTAACCACGGGGCTTACCTACGAGCAGTACTTC. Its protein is CASSLTTGLTYEQYF.

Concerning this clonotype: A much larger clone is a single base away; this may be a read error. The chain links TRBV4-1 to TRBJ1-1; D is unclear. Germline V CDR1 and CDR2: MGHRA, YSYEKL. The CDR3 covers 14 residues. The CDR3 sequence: CASRRTTTNTETFF. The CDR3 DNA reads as TGCGCCAGCAGAAGGACCACAACGAACACTGAAACTTTCTTT.

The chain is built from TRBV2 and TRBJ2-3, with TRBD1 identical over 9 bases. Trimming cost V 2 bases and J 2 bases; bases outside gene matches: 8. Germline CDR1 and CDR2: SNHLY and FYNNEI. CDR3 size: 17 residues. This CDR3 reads CASSEIGDREHTDTQYF. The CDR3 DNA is TGTGCCAGCAGTGAAATAGGGGACAGGGAGCACACAGATACGCAGTATTTT.

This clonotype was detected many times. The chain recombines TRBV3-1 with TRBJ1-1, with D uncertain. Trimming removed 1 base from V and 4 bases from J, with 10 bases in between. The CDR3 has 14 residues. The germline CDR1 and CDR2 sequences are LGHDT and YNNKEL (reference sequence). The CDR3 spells CASSQVGGFTEAFF. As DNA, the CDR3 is TGTGCCAGCAGCCAAGTGGGAGGGTTCACTGAAGCTTTCTTT.

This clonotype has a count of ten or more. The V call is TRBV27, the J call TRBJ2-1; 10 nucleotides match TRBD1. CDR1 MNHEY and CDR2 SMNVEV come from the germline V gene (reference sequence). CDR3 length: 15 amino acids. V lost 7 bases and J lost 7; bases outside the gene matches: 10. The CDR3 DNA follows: TGTGCCAGCAAAGAGAGGACAGGGGGAGGGAATGAGCAGTTCTTC. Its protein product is CASKERTGGGNEQFF.

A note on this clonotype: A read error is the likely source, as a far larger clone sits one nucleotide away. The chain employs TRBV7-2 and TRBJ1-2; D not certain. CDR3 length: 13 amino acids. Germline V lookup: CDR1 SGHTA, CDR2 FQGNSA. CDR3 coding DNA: TGTGCCAGCAGCCCCTCGGGAAGCTATGTCTACACCTTC. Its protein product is CASSPSGSYVYTF. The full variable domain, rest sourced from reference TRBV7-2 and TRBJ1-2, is GAGVSQSPSNKVTEKGKDVELRCDPISGHTALYWYRQSLGQGLEFLIYFQGNSAPDKSGLPSDRFSAERTGGSVSTLTIQRTQQEDSAVYLCASSPSGSYVYTFGSGTRLTVV.

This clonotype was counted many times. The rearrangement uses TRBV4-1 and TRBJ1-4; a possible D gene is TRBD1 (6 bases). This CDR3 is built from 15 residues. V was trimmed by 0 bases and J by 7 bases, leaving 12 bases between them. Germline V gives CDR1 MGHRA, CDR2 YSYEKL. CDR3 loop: CASSQDAQGVEKLFF. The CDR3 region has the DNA TGCGCCAGCAGCCAAGATGCACAGGGAGTTGAAAAACTGTTTTTT.

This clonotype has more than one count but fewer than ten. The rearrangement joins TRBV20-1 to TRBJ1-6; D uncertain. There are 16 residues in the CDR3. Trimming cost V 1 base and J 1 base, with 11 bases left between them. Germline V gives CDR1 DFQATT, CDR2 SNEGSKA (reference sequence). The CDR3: CSARVNGVSYNSPLHF. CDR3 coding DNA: TGCAGTGCTAGAGTTAATGGGGTATCCTATAATTCACCCCTCCACTTT.

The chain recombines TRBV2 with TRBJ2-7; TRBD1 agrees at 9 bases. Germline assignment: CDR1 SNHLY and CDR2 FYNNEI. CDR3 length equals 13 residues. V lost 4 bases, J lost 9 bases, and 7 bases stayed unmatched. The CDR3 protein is CASSARDRAGQYF. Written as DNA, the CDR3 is TGTGCCAGCAGTGCCCGGGACAGGGCCGGGCAGTACTTC.

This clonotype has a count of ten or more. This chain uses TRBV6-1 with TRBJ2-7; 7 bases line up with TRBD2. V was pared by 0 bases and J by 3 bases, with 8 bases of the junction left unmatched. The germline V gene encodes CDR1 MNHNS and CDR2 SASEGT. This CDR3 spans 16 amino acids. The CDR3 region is CASSEAEASGSYEQYF. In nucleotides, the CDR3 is TGTGCCAGCAGTGAAGCGGAGGCTAGCGGAAGCTACGAGCAGTACTTC.

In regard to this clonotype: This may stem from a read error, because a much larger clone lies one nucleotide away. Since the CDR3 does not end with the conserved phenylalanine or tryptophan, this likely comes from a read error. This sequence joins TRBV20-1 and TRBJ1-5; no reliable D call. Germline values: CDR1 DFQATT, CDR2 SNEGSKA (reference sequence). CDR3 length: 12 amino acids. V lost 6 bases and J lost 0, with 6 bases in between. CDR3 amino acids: CSARSSNQPQHS. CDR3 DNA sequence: TGCAGTGCCCGTAGTAGCAATCAGCCCCAGCATTCT.

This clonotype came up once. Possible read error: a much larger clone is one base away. The CDR3 region has the DNA TGTGCCGGCATGACTAGCTGGCAGACCCTGTACTTC. Translation: CAGMTSWQTLYF. This chain uses TRBV7-9 with TRBJ2-5; 7 nucleotides agree with TRBD2. This CDR3 is built from 12 residues. Germline-derived CDR1 and CDR2 are SEHNR and FQNEAQ (reference sequence).

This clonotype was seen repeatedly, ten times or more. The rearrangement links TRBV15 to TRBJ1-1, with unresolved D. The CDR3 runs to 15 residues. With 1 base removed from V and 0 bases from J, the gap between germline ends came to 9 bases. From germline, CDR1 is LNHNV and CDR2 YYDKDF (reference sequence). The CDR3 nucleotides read TGTGCCACCAGCAGAGGTGGACGGCTGAACACTGAAGCTTTCTTT. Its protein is CATSRGGRLNTEAFF.

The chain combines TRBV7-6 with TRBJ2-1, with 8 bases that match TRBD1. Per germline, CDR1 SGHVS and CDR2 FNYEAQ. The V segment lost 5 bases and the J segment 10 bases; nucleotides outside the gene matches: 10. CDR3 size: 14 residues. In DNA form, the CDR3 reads TGTGCCAGCAGCCAAATAGGGACAGGCTTCGAGCAGTTCTTC. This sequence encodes CASSQIGTGFEQFF. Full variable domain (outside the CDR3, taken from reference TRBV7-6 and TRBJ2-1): GAGVSQSPRYKVTKRGQDVALRCDPISGHVSLYWYRQALGQGPEFLTYFNYEAQQDKSGLPNDRFSAERPEGSISTLTIQRTEQRDSAMYRCASSQIGTGFEQFFGPGTRLTVL.

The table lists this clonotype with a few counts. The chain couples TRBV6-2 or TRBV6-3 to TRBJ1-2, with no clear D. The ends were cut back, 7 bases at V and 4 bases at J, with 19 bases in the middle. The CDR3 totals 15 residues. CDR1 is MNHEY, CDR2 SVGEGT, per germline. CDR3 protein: CASIGMGPLRYGYTF. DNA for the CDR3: TGTGCCAGCATTGGCATGGGCCCTCTCCGCTATGGCTACACCTTC.